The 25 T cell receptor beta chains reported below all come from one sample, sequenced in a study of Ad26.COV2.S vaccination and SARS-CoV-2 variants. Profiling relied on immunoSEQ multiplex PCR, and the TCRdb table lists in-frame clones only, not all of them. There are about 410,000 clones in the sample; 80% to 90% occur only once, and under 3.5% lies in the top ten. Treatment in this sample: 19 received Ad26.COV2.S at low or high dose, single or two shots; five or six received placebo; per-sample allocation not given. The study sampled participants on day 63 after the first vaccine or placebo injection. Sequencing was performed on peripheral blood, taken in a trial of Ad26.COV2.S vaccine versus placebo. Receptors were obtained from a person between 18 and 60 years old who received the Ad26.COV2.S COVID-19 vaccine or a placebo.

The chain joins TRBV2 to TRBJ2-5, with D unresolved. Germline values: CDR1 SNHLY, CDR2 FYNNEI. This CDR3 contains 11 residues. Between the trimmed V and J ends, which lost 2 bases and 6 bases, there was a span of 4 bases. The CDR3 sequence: CASSEQQTQYF. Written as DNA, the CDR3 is TGTGCCAGCAGTGAACAGCAGACCCAGTACTTC.

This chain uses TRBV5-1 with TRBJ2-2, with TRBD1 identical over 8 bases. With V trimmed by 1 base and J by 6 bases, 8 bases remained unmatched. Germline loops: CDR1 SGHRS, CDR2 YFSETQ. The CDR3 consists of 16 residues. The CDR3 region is CASSLRTGLLPGELFF. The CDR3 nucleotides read TGCGCCAGCAGCTTGAGGACAGGGTTGTTACCCGGGGAGCTGTTTTTT.

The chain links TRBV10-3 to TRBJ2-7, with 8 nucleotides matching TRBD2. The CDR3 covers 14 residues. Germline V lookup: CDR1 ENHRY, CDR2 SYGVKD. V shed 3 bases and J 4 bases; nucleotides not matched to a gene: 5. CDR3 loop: CAISELASGYEQYF. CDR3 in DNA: TGTGCCATCAGTGAATTGGCTAGCGGGTACGAGCAGTACTTC.

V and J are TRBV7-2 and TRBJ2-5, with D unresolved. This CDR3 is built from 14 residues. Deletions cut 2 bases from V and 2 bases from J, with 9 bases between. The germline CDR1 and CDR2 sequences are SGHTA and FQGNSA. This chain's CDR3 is CASSLSLSQETQYF. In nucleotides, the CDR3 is TGTGCCAGCAGCTTAAGTCTAAGTCAAGAGACCCAGTACTTC.

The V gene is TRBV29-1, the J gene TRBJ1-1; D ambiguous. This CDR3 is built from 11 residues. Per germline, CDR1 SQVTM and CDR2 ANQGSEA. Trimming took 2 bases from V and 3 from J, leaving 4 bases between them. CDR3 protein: CSVEYDTEAFF. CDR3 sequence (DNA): TGCAGCGTTGAATACGACACTGAAGCTTTCTTT. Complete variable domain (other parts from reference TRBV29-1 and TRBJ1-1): SAVISQKPSRDICQRGTSLTIQCQVDSQVTMMFWYRQQPGQSLTLIATANQGSEATYESGFVIDKFPISRPNLTFSTLTVSNMSPEDSSIYLCSVEYDTEAFFGQGTRLTVV.

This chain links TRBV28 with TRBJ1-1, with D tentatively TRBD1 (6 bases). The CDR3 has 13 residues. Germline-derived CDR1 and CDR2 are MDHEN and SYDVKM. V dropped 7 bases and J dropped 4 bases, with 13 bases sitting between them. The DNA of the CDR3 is TGTGCCAGCACCGGGTTGACAGGCACTGAAGCTTTCTTT. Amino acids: CASTGLTGTEAFF.

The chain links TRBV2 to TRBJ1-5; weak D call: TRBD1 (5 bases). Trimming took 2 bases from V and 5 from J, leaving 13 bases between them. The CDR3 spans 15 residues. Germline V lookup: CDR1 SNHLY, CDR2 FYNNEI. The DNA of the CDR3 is TGTGCCAGCAGTGAAATGGCAGGGATGCATCAGCCCCAGCATTTT. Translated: CASSEMAGMHQPQHF.

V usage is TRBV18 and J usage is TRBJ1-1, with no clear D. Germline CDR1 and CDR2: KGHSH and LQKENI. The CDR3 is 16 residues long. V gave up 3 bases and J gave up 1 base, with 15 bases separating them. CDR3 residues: CASSPVEVAGNTEAFF. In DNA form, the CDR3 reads TGTGCCAGCTCACCGGTCGAAGTGGCAGGGAACACTGAAGCTTTCTTT.

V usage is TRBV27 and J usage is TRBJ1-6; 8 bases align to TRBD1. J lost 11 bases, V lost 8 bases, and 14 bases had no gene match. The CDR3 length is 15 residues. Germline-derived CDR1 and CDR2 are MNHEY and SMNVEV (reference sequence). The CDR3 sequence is CASRGFPGGRAPLHF. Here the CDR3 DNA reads TGTGCCAGCCGCGGATTTCCAGGGGGCCGAGCACCCCTCCACTTT.

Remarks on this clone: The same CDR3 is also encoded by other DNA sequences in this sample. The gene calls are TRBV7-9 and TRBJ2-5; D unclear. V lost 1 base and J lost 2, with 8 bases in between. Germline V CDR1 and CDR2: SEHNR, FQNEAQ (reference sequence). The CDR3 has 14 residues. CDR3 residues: CASSLDSFQETQYF. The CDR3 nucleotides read TGTGCCAGCAGCTTAGACAGTTTTCAAGAGACCCAGTACTTC.

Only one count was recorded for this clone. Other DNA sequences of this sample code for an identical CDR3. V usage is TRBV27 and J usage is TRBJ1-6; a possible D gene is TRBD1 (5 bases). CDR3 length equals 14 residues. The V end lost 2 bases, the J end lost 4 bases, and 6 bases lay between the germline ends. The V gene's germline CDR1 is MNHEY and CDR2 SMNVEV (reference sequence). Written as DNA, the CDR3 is TGTGCCAGCAGTTTAGGGGGGTATAATTCACCCCTCCACTTT. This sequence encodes CASSLGGYNSPLHF.

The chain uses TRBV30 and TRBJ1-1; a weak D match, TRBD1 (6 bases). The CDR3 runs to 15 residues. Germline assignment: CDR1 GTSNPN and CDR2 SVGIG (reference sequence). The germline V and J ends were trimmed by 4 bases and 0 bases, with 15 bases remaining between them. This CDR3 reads CAWTKQGGMNTEAFF. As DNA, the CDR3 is TGTGCCTGGACAAAACAGGGAGGGATGAACACTGAAGCTTTCTTT.

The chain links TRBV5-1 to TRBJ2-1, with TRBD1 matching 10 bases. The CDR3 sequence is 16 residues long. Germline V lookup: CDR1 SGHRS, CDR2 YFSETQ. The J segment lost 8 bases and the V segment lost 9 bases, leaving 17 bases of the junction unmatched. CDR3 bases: TGCGCCACCAAACTTTTAACCGGGACAGGGGAGGATGAGCAGTTCTTC. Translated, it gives CATKLLTGTGEDEQFF.

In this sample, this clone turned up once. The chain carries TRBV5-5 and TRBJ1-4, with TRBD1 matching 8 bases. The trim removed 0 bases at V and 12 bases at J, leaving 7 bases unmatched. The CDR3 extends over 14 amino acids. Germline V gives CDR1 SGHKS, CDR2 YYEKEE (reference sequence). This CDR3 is CASSLAGGQRELFF. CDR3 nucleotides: TGTGCCAGCAGCTTGGCAGGGGGCCAGAGGGAACTGTTTTTT. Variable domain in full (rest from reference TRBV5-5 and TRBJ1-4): DAGVTQSPTHLIKTRGQQVTLRCSPISGHKSVSWYQQVLGQGPQFIFQYYEKEERGRGNFPDRFSARQFPNYSSELNVNALLLGDSALYLCASSLAGGQRELFFGSGTQLSVL.

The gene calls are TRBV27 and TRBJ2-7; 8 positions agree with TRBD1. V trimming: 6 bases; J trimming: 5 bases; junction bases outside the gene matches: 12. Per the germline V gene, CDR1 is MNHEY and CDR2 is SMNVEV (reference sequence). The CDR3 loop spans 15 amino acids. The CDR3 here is CASRITQQGDNEQYF. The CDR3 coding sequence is TGTGCCAGCAGGATCACCCAACAGGGGGACAACGAGCAGTACTTC.

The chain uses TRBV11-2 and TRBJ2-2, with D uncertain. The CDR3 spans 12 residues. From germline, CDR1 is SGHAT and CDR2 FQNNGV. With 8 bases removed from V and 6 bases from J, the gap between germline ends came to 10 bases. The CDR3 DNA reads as TGTGCCAGCGGAAGGAGAGCCGGGGAGCTGTTTTTT. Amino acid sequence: CASGRRAGELFF.

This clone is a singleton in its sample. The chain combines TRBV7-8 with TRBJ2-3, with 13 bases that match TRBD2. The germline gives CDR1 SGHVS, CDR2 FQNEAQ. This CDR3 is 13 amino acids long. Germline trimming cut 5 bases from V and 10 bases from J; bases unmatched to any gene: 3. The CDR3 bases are TGTGCCAGCAGCCCAGGGACTAGCGGGGCGCAGTATTTT. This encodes CASSPGTSGAQYF. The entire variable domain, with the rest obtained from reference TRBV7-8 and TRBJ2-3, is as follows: GAGVSQSPRYKVAKRGQDVALRCDPISGHVSLFWYQQALGQGPEFLTYFQNEAQLDKSGLPSDRFFAERPEGSVSTLKIQRTQQEDSAVYLCASSPGTSGAQYFGPGTRLTVL.

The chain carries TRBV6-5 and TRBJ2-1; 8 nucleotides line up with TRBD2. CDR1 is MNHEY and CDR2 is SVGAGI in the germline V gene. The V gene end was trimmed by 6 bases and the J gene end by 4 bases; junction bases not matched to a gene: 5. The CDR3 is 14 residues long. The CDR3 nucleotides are TGTGCCAGCAGGGTCGCGGGGGGTTACAATGAGCAGTTCTTC. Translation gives CASRVAGGYNEQFF.

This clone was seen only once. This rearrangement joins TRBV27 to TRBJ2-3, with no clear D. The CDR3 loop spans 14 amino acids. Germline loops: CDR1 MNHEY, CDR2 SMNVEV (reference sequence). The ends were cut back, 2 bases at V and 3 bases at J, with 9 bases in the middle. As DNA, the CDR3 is TGTGCCAGCAGTTTACAGCGAAGTACAGATACGCAGTATTTT. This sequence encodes CASSLQRSTDTQYF.

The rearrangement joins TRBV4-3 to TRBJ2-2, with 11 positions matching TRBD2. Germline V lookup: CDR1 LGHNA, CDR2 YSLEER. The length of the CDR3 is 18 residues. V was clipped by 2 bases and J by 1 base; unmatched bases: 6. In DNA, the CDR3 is TGCGCCAGCAGCCAAAGTACTAGCGGGGGCCTGAACACCGGGGAGCTGTTTTTT. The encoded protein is CASSQSTSGGLNTGELFF.

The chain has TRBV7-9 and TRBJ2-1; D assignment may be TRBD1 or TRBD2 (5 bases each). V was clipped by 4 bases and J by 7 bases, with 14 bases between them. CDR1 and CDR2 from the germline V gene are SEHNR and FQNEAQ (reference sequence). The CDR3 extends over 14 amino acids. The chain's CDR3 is CASSSTRGKNEQFF. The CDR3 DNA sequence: TGTGCCAGCAGCTCCACGAGGGGAAAAAATGAGCAGTTCTTC.

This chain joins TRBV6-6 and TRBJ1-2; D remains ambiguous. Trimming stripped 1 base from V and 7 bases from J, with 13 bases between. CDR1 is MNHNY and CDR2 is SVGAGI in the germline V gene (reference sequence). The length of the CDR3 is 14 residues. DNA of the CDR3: TGTGCCAGCAGTTACTTGGCAACCGAGGCTGGCTACACCTTC. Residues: CASSYLATEAGYTF.

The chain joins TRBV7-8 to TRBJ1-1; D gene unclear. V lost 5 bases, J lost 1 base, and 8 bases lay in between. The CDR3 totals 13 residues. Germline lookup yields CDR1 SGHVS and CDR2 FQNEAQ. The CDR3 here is CASSVDSNTEAFF. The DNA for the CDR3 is TGTGCCAGCAGCGTGGATTCGAACACTGAAGCTTTCTTT.

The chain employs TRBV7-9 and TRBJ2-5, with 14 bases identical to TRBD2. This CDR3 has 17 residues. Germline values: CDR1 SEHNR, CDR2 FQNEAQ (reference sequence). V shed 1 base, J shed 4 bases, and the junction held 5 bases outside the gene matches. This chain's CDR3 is CASSLGTSGGSIETQYF. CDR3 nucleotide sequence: TGTGCCAGCAGCTTAGGGACTAGCGGGGGGTCCATAGAGACCCAGTACTTC.

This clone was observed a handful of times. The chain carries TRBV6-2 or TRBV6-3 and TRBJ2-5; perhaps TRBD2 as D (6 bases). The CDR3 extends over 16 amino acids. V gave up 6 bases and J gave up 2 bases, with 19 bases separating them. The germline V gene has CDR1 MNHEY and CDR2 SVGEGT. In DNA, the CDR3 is TGTGCCAGCAGCCTCGGGCTAGCGAGTCATCAAGAGACCCAGTACTTC. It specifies CASSLGLASHQETQYF.